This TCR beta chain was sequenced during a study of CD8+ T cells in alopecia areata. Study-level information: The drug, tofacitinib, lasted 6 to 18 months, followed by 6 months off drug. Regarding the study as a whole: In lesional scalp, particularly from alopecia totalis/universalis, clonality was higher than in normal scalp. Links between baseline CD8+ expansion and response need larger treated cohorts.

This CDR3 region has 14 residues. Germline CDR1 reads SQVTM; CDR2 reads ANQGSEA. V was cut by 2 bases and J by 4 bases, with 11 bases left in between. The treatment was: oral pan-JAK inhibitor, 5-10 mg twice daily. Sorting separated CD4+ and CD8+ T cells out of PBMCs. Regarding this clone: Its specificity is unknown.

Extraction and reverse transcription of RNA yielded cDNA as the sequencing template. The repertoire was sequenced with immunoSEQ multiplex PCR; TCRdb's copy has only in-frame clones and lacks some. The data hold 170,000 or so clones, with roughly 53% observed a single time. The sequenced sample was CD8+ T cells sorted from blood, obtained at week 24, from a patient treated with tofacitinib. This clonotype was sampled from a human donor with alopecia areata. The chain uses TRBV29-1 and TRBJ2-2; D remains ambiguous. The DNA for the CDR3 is TGCAGCGTTGAATTTTTGGGTTCCACCGGGGAGCTGTTTTTT. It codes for CSVEFLGSTGELFF.